This T cell receptor beta chain was recorded in a study of blood T cell repertoires in COVID-19. The V gene's germline CDR1 is MNHEY and CDR2 SVGAGI. The CDR3 spans 15 residues. V lost 6 bases and J lost 5; bases outside the gene matches: 7. Assay used: immunoSEQ multiplex PCR; TCRdb lists only in-frame clones, some missing. The sample shows about 250,000 clones, about 83% of them seen only once. Sequencing input: peripheral blood. J is TRBJ1-5 and V is TRBV6-5; 10 bases agree with TRBD1. The TCR comes from a human donor in a cohort sampled during active COVID-19. The CDR3 nucleotides read TGTGCCAGCAGACAGACAGGGGGCACCGATCAGCCCCAGCATTTT. This codes for CASRQTGGTDQPQHF.